These 10 T cell receptor beta chains were sequenced from one sample in a study of blood T cell repertoires in COVID-19. Clones were read by immunoSEQ multiplex PCR, and TCRdb kept only the in-frame ones, dropping some. Of under 100,000 clones listed, around 87% are singletons. The sequenced sample consisted of peripheral blood. These receptors were obtained from a human donor in a cohort sampled during active COVID-19.

CDR3 protein: CASSLAAGAAYEQYF. The DNA of the CDR3 is TGTGCCAGCAGCTTAGCGGCAGGGGCCGCCTACGAGCAGTACTTC. This chain links TRBV7-9 with TRBJ2-7; tentative D call: TRBD1 (6 bases). V lost 0 bases, J lost 2 bases, and 11 bases lay in between. Per the germline V gene, CDR1 is SEHNR and CDR2 is FQNEAQ (reference sequence). The CDR3 totals 15 residues.

J is TRBJ1-5 and V is TRBV4-1; D remains unclear. Germline-derived CDR1 and CDR2 are MGHRA and YSYEKL. V lost 3 bases and J lost 2, with 17 bases in between. The CDR3 length is 17 residues. The DNA for the CDR3 is TGCGCCAGCAGCCAGGGCCGGGCCCTAGCAGGCAATCAGCCCCAGCATTTT. As protein: CASSQGRALAGNQPQHF.

This clone was seen only once. The chain has TRBV11-2 and TRBJ2-7, with a weak D call TRBD1 (5 bases). The length of the CDR3 is 15 residues. Germline V gene data show CDR1 as SGHAT and CDR2 as FQNNGV. Trimming pared 5 bases from V and 2 bases from J, leaving 16 bases between. The CDR3 reads CASSRDSNTAYEQYF. CDR3 DNA: TGTGCCAGCAGCCGTGACAGCAATACCGCCTACGAGCAGTACTTC. Filled out from reference TRBV11-2 and TRBJ2-7, the complete variable domain reads EAGVAQSPRYKIIEKRQSVAFWCNPISGHATLYWYQQILGQGPKLLIQFQNNGVVDDSQLPKDRFSAERLKGVDSTLKIQPAKLEDSAVYLCASSRDSNTAYEQYFGPGTRLTVT.

This chain connects TRBV30 to TRBJ1-2; D perhaps matches TRBD1 (5 bases). The CDR3 covers 12 residues. V gave up 2 bases and J gave up 7 bases, with 11 bases separating them. Per the germline V gene, CDR1 is GTSNPN and CDR2 is SVGIG (reference sequence). For the CDR3, the DNA is TGTGCCTGGAGTCCAGGGTCTAGTGGCTACACCTTC. Translating gives CAWSPGSSGYTF.

The count of this clone is one. The chain links TRBV7-3 to TRBJ2-2, with D maybe TRBD1 (5 bases). Per germline, CDR1 SGHTA and CDR2 FQGTGA. This CDR3 spans 17 amino acids. The V gene lost 2 bases and the J gene lost 4 bases, with 17 bases spanning the gap. The CDR3 here is CASSLFASQGGTGELFF. CDR3 DNA sequence: TGTGCCAGCAGCTTATTCGCCTCCCAGGGTGGCACCGGGGAGCTGTTTTTT.

V and J are TRBV27 and TRBJ1-2; D possibly corresponds to TRBD1 (5 bases). Germline lookup yields CDR1 MNHEY and CDR2 SMNVEV (reference sequence). V was clipped by 5 bases and J by 0 bases, with 10 bases between them. CDR3 size: 14 residues. DNA for the CDR3: TGTGCCAGCAGTATCGGGGGAGCTAACTATGGCTACACCTTC. Translated, it gives CASSIGGANYGYTF.

V gene TRBV6-5 combines with J gene TRBJ2-7; 9 positions agree with TRBD1. Germline assignment: CDR1 MNHEY and CDR2 SVGAGI. The ends lost 0 bases at V and 4 bases at J; junction bases unmatched: 4. The CDR3 is made up of 15 amino acids. CDR3 bases: TGTGCCAGCAGTTACTCTGGGACAGGGCTGTACGAGCAGTACTTC. Translation gives CASSYSGTGLYEQYF.

The rearrangement joins TRBV6-4 to TRBJ2-5, with D perhaps matching TRBD1 (7 bases). CDR1 is MRHNA, CDR2 SNTAGT, per germline. The CDR3 spans 18 residues. Trimming removed 2 bases at V and 0 bases at J, with 19 bases between. The CDR3, as DNA: TGTGCCAGCAGTGACCCGACCGTGGCGGGACAGTACCAAGAGACCCAGTACTTC. It yields the protein CASSDPTVAGQYQETQYF.

This chain joins TRBV7-3 and TRBJ2-3; 10 bases agree with TRBD2. J gave up 2 bases and V 4 bases, and 6 bases lay outside the gene matches. Germline CDR1 SGHTA, CDR2 FQGTGA. The CDR3 sequence is 16 residues long. Here the CDR3 reads CASSSSGGGATDTQYF. The CDR3 DNA reads as TGTGCCAGCAGCTCTAGCGGGGGAGGGGCCACAGATACGCAGTATTTT.

The CDR3 protein is CASSPGTSGGAKDTQYF. The CDR3 DNA follows: TGTGCCAGCAGCCCCGGGACTAGCGGGGGGGCGAAAGATACGCAGTATTTT. The chain is built from TRBV5-4 and TRBJ2-3; 16 bases are shared with TRBD2. There are 17 residues in the CDR3. The germline V gene encodes CDR1 SGHNT and CDR2 YYREEE (reference sequence). V was pared by 4 bases and J by 5 bases, with 7 bases of the junction left unmatched.